One and the same sample provided the 21 T cell receptor beta chains below, sequenced in a study of technical replicates of blood from a few donors. Generated by immunoSEQ multiplex PCR, the TCRdb table keeps only in-frame clones and is missing some. The table records about 14,000 clones, more than 85% of them present only once. The specimen sequenced was PBMCs. These receptors were taken from a human donor in good health.

This clone was observed once. The rearrangement joins TRBV19 to TRBJ2-7; 7 bases are shared with TRBD1. The trim removed 5 bases at V and 5 bases at J, leaving 9 bases unmatched. The germline V gene encodes CDR1 LNHDA and CDR2 SQIVND (reference sequence). CDR3 length: 14 amino acids. CDR3 sequence: CASSFRQGNNEQYF. CDR3 coding DNA: TGTGCCAGTAGTTTCCGACAGGGAAACAACGAGCAGTACTTC.

The rearrangement uses TRBV5-5 and TRBJ2-1, with a weak D call TRBD1 (5 bases). Trimming took off 6 bases at V and 8 bases at J, with 18 bases between the two ends. Germline-derived CDR1 and CDR2 are SGHKS and YYEKEE (reference sequence). CDR3 length: 14 residues. CDR3 sequence: CASKTAPEVDEQFF. CDR3 coding DNA: TGTGCCAGCAAGACAGCGCCAGAGGTGGATGAGCAGTTCTTC.

This clone appeared a few times. V is TRBV10-2 and J is TRBJ2-1, with a weak D call TRBD2 (5 bases). Germline values: CDR1 WSHSY, CDR2 SAAADI. Trimming took off 1 base at V and 6 bases at J, with 10 bases between the two ends. This CDR3 contains 14 residues. CDR3 protein: CASSELTTLNEQFF. The DNA for the CDR3 is TGCGCCAGCAGTGAGTTGACTACTCTCAATGAGCAGTTCTTC.

The chain is built from TRBV6-4 and TRBJ2-5, with 7 bases fitting TRBD2. The germline CDR1 and CDR2 sequences are MRHNA and SNTAGT. This CDR3 contains 16 residues. V lost 9 bases, J lost 5 bases, and 18 bases stayed unmatched. The CDR3 is CARPPLRGGLGETQYF. The CDR3, as DNA: TGTGCCAGACCCCCACTCCGGGGAGGGTTGGGTGAGACCCAGTACTTC.

This chain joins TRBV6-1 and TRBJ2-6; no definite D call. Trimming cost V 2 bases and J 2 bases, with 4 bases left between them. The CDR3 has 14 residues. CDR1 and CDR2 from the germline V gene are MNHNS and SASEGT. As DNA, the CDR3 is TGTGCCAGCAGTGAATCAGCTGGGGCCAACGTCCTGACTTTC. As protein: CASSESAGANVLTF.

This sequence joins TRBV21-1 and TRBJ2-7; the table assigns TRBD1, which was not confirmed against the DNA. TRBV21-1 is a pseudogene locus. The CDR3 runs 16 residues. CDR3 bases: TGTGCCAGCAGCACGAAACAGGGCCTCAGCTCCTACGAGCAGTACTTC. Translated: CASSTKQGLSSYEQYF.

V usage is TRBV15 and J usage is TRBJ2-7, with D tentatively TRBD1 (5 bases). CDR1 LNHNV and CDR2 YYDKDF come from the germline V gene (reference sequence). The V gene lost 0 bases and the J gene lost 2 bases, with 11 bases spanning the gap. CDR3 length equals 15 residues. CDR3 protein: CATSRDQGAPYEQYF. The CDR3 DNA reads TGTGCCACCAGCAGAGATCAAGGGGCCCCCTACGAGCAGTACTTC.

V is TRBV5-1 and J is TRBJ1-2; D call uncertain. Trimming shortened V by 2 bases and J by 0 bases, and 17 bases separated the two germline ends. This CDR3 comprises 17 residues. Germline lookup yields CDR1 SGHRS and CDR2 YFSETQ. The CDR3 nucleotides are TGCGCCAGCAGCTTCTCCACCCAAGAGATAACTAACTATGGCTACACCTTC. Translating it yields CASSFSTQEITNYGYTF.

The table lists this clone with a count of one. The rearrangement uses TRBV18 and TRBJ2-7, with 11 bases matching TRBD2. With V trimmed by 3 bases and J by 1 base, 8 bases remained unmatched. Looked up from germline, CDR1 is KGHSH and CDR2 is LQKENI. The CDR3 has 17 amino acids. CDR3 protein: CASSPPGLAALSYEQYF. The DNA of the CDR3 is TGTGCCAGCTCACCGCCGGGACTAGCGGCTTTATCCTACGAGCAGTACTTC.

This CDR3 is CASSPGTGGRGYTF. DNA for the CDR3: TGTGCCAGCAGTCCCGGGACAGGGGGCCGTGGCTACACCTTC. The chain couples TRBV27 to TRBJ1-2, with 12 positions matching TRBD1. Looked up from germline, CDR1 is MNHEY and CDR2 is SMNVEV (reference sequence). CDR3 size: 14 residues. The J segment lost 7 bases and the V segment lost 5 bases, leaving 5 bases of the junction unmatched.

The chain is built from TRBV2 and TRBJ2-3; D call uncertain. Germline V gene lookup returns CDR1 SNHLY and CDR2 FYNNEI. Trimming shortened V by 5 bases and J by 6 bases, and 6 bases separated the two germline ends. This CDR3 is 11 amino acids long. In nucleotides, the CDR3 is TGTGCCAGCAGTCCCGAGGATACGCAGTATTTT. Translated: CASSPEDTQYF.

This chain's CDR3 is CASSGTGRSEAFF. CDR3 DNA: TGCGCCAGCAGCGGGACAGGACGCTCTGAAGCTTTCTTT. The gene calls are TRBV5-1 and TRBJ1-1; 8 bases align to TRBD1. This CDR3 has 13 amino acids. Trimming removed 4 bases from V and 6 bases from J; junction bases left unmatched: 5. The V gene's germline CDR1 is SGHRS and CDR2 YFSETQ. The full variable domain, with the rest looked up from reference TRBV5-1 and TRBJ1-1, is KAGVTQTPRYLIKTRGQQVTLSCSPISGHRSVSWYQQTPGQGLQFLFEYFSETQRNKGNFPGRFSGRQFSNSRSEMNVSTLELGDSALYLCASSGTGRSEAFFGQGTRLTVV.

J is TRBJ2-3 and V is TRBV15; the match to TRBD1 covers 8 bases. This CDR3 region has 19 residues. Germline CDR1 LNHNV, CDR2 YYDKDF (reference sequence). J lost 9 bases, V lost 4 bases, and 24 bases had no gene match. The CDR3 coding sequence is TGTGCCACCAGCACGGACAGGGCGTTGACGGGTCCTATCGGGTGGACGCAGTATTTT. Amino acid sequence: CATSTDRALTGPIGWTQYF.

The J gene is TRBJ2-3, the V gene TRBV30; TRBD1 matches at 11 bases. V was clipped by 1 base and J by 7 bases; unmatched bases: 10. The V gene's germline CDR1 is GTSNPN and CDR2 SVGIG (reference sequence). The CDR3 runs to 16 residues. This CDR3 is CAWSGRTGGFTNTQYF. The CDR3 DNA follows: TGTGCCTGGAGTGGTAGGACAGGGGGCTTTACGAATACGCAGTATTTT.

In this sample, this clone turned up a few times. The chain employs TRBV7-7 and TRBJ1-1, with D unresolved. V shed 0 bases and J shed 5 bases, with 13 bases lying between them. This CDR3 has 15 amino acids. CDR1 is SSHAT, CDR2 FNYEAQ, per germline (reference sequence). CDR3 in DNA: TGTGCCAGCAGCTTAGCAAACCCACTAAGGACTGAAGCTTTCTTT. This codes for CASSLANPLRTEAFF.

V gene TRBV6-4 combines with J gene TRBJ2-1; the match to TRBD1 covers 9 bases. The CDR3 covers 15 residues. Trimming took 0 bases from V and 3 from J; bases not matched to a gene: 0. The germline gives CDR1 MRHNA, CDR2 SNTAGT. The CDR3 DNA is TGTGCCAGCAGTGACTCGACAGGGGGCTACAATGAGCAGTTCTTC. The encoded protein is CASSDSTGGYNEQFF.

This clone was detected once. This chain links TRBV13 with TRBJ2-7; maybe TRBD2 (5 bases). Trimming took off 5 bases at V and 4 bases at J, with 12 bases between the two ends. This CDR3 has 13 amino acids. Germline V CDR1 and CDR2: PRHDT, FYEKMQ (reference sequence). CDR3 sequence reads: CASSPGRRYEQYF. CDR3 bases: TGTGCCAGCAGCCCCGGGCGGAGGTACGAGCAGTACTTC.

The gene calls are TRBV29-1 and TRBJ2-1; D ambiguous. This CDR3 comprises 12 residues. The V gene's germline CDR1 is SQVTM and CDR2 ANQGSEA. The V and J ends lost 4 bases and 7 bases respectively, with 11 bases between them. As DNA, the CDR3 is TGCAGCGTTGCATCAGGCTATAATGAGCAGTTCTTC. Amino acid sequence: CSVASGYNEQFF.

The chain recombines TRBV7-3 with TRBJ2-1; maybe TRBD1 (6 bases). The CDR3 sequence is 13 residues long. Germline V CDR1 and CDR2: SGHTA, FQGTGA. With 1 base removed from V and 15 bases from J, the gap between germline ends came to 16 bases. CDR3 sequence: CASSLKVGTPRFF. The CDR3 DNA reads TGTGCCAGCAGCTTAAAGGTGGGGACACCGAGGTTCTTC.

The chain couples TRBV28 to TRBJ2-3; D gene uncertain. This CDR3 contains 12 residues. Trimming pared 5 bases from V and 2 bases from J, leaving 5 bases between. The germline CDR1 and CDR2 sequences are MDHEN and SYDVKM. CDR3 DNA sequence: TGTGCCAGCAGTCCTTCCACAGATACGCAGTATTTT. Protein: CASSPSTDTQYF.

This clone was seen only once. This sequence joins TRBV28 and TRBJ1-2, with 7 bases lining up with TRBD1. V lost 10 bases, J lost 0 bases, and 5 bases stayed unmatched. The CDR3 loop spans 13 amino acids. The germline CDR1 and CDR2 sequences are MDHEN and SYDVKM. CDR3 in DNA: TGTGCCATCACAGGGGAAACTAACTATGGCTACACCTTC. As protein: CAITGETNYGYTF.